A selection of T cell receptor beta chains follows, all from one sample in a study of blood T cell repertoires in COVID-19. Assay used: immunoSEQ multiplex PCR; TCRdb lists only in-frame clones, some missing. This sample has tens of thousands of clones, with approximately 89% found just once. Sequenced: peripheral blood. Receptors were obtained from a woman aged 55-70 years with active COVID-19. The CDR3 runs from the conserved cysteine through the conserved F or W. D genes are given only for firm matches. Only some rows state a clone size, as once, few, many or a class for expanded clones.

TRBV7-2	TRBD2	TRBJ2-7	few	TGTGCCAGCAGCTGGACTAGCGGGGGTTTTAGCTCCTACGAGCAGTACTTC	CASSWTSGGFSSYEQYF
TRBV12-5	-	TRBJ2-1	-	TGTGCTAGTGGTCTAGGGTTCGGGGGCTCCTACAATGAGCAGTTCTTC	CASGLGFGGSYNEQFF
TRBV12-3/TRBV12-4	-	TRBJ1-5	once	TGTGCCAGCAGTTTTCAGGTTCAGCCCCAGCATTTT	CASSFQVQPQHF
TRBV10-3	TRBD1	TRBJ1-2	-	TGTGCCATCAGTGATTCACAGGGGTTATATGGCTACACCTTC	CAISDSQGLYGYTF
TRBV27	TRBD1	TRBJ2-3	-	TGTGCCAGCAGTTTGGGGGGACAGGGGACAGATACGCAGTATTTT	CASSLGGQGTDTQYF
TRBV3-1/TRBV3-2	-	TRBJ2-5	-	TGTGCCAGCAGCCTTAGCGGTCAAGAGACCCAGTACTTC	CASSLSGQETQYF
TRBV7-9	TRBD1	TRBJ2-1	-	TGTGCCAGCAGCTTCGGGACAGGGAACAATGAGCAGTTCTTC	CASSFGTGNNEQFF
TRBV18	TRBD1	TRBJ2-3	-	TGTGCCAGCTCACCACCGAACAGGGGGCATGTGCAAGATACGCAGTATTTT	CASSPPNRGHVQDTQYF
TRBV5-4	-	TRBJ1-4	-	TGTGCCAGCAGCTTCGACCCGGGGACTAATGAAAAACTGTTTTTT	CASSFDPGTNEKLFF
TRBV6-1	TRBD1	TRBJ1-4	-	TGTGCCAGCAGTGAACTGACAGGGGTTGAAAAACTGTTTTTT	CASSELTGVEKLFF
TRBV11-2	-	TRBJ1-6	-	TGTGCCAGCAGCTTGAGTGCGAGCTCCTATAATTCACCCCTCCACTTT	CASSLSASSYNSPLHF
TRBV18	-	TRBJ2-3	-	TGTGCCAGCTCACTCATAGATTCCACAGATACGCAGTATTTT	CASSLIDSTDTQYF
TRBV4-1	-	TRBJ1-6	-	TGCGCCAGCAGCCGGAGGACAGAACCAAATTCACCCCTCCACTTT	CASSRRTEPNSPLHF
TRBV18	TRBD1	TRBJ1-2	-	TGTGCCAGCTCACCACCAGCCCAGGGGGGTGGCTACACCTTC	CASSPPAQGGGYTF
TRBV3-1/TRBV3-2	-	TRBJ2-5	-	TGTGCCAGCAGCCAAGGCAACCGGGAGACCCAGTACTTC	CASSQGNRETQYF
TRBV6-5	-	TRBJ2-3	-	TGTGCCAGCAGTTACCCAGGCAGCACAGATACGCAGTATTTT	CASSYPGSTDTQYF
TRBV7-6	-	TRBJ1-2	-	TGTGCCAGCAGCCCAACGGGGGGGAACTATGGCTACACCTTC	CASSPTGGNYGYTF